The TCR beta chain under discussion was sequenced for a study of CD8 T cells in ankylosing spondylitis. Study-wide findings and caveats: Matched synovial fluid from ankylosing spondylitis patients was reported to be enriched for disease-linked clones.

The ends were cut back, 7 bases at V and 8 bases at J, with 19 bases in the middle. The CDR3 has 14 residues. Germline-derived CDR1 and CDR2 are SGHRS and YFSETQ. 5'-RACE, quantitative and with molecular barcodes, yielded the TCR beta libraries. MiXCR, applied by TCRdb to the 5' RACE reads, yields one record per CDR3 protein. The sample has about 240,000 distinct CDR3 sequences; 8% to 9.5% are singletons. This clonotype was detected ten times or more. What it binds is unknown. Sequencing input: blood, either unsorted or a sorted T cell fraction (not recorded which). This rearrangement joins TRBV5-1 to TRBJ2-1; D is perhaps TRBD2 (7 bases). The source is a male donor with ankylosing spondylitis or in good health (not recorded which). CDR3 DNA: TGCGCCAGCTACGGTGGGGGCGGGAGCTATGAGCAGTTCTTC. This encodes CASYGGGGSYEQFF.